The entry below describes one T cell receptor (beta chain). The antigen is undetermined. The protocol was immunoSEQ multiplex PCR, while the TCRdb copy is restricted to in-frame clones and leaves out a portion. Of about 12,000 clones listed, around 86% are singletons. The data were obtained in a study of tumor-infiltrating lymphocytes in localized non-small cell lung cancer. Broader study findings: No T-cell fraction difference was seen between IM1 and IM2 tumors.

The CDR3 has 16 residues. The sequence came from a human donor with non-small cell lung cancer. This rearrangement joins TRBV1 to TRBJ2-3; the D call of TRBD2 is as the table states it, not checked on the DNA. TRBV1 is listed as a pseudogene. The specimen was lung tumor tissue. As DNA, the CDR3 is TGCACCAGCAGCCCTAGTACTAGCGAGTGTACAGATACGCAGTATTTT. Its translation: CTSSPSTSECTDTQYF.